One and the same sample provided the 32 T cell receptor beta chains below, sequenced in a study of cytomegalovirus exposure and HLA in healthy donors. PCR employed 60 Vbeta and 13 Jbeta primers. Profiling relied on immunoSEQ multiplex PCR, and the TCRdb table lists in-frame clones only, not all of them. Among approximately 150,000 clones listed, 70% to 85% were seen once. The specimen was PBMCs. These receptors came from a woman aged 40 to 49 in good health and CMV-seronegative.

CDR3 DNA sequence: TGTGCCAGCAGCTTAGCGGGACAGCTGTACTCTGGAAACACCATATATTTT. Translated: CASSLAGQLYSGNTIYF. V and J are TRBV7-6 and TRBJ1-3; 7 bases map to TRBD1. The germline V gene encodes CDR1 SGHVS and CDR2 FNYEAQ. The CDR3 length is 17 residues. Trimming took 0 bases from V and 0 from J; bases not matched to a gene: 5.

In the case of this clone: A read error may produce the germline difference seen at one junction end. This rearrangement joins TRBV23-1 to TRBJ2-7; perhaps TRBD1 as D (6 bases). TRBV23-1 is placed among ORFs of uncertain function. The CDR3 extends over 16 amino acids. The CDR3 loop is CASSQSPDSNSYEQYF. CDR3 nucleotides: TGCGCCAGCAGCCAATCTCCGGACAGTAACTCCTACGAGCAGTACTTC.

The chain combines TRBV30 with TRBJ1-5; possible D gene TRBD1, 5 bases. Germline V gene lookup returns CDR1 GTSNPN and CDR2 SVGIG (reference sequence). The V end lost 3 bases, the J end lost 1 base, and 22 bases lay between the germline ends. The CDR3 length is 18 residues. Written as DNA, the CDR3 is TGTGCCTGGAGCTCGACGAGGCGTCTTAGACAGAGCAATCAGCCCCAGCATTTT. Protein product: CAWSSTRRLRQSNQPQHF.

The gene calls are TRBV18 and TRBJ1-1, with D perhaps matching TRBD1 (6 bases). Germline V gives CDR1 KGHSH, CDR2 LQKENI. V lost 8 bases, J lost 8 bases, and 21 bases lay in between. The CDR3 runs to 14 residues. CDR3 bases: TGTGCCAGCGCCTCAACATCGACAGGTGAAGAAGCTTTCTTT. Translated: CASASTSTGEEAFF. The full variable domain, in which reference TRBV18 and TRBJ1-1 provide the parts outside the CDR3, is NAGVMQNPRHLVRRRGQEARLRCSPMKGHSHVYWYRQLPEEGLKFMVYLQKENIIDESGMPKERFSAEFPKEGPSILRIQQVVRGDSAAYFCASASTSTGEEAFFGQGTRLTVV.

The V and J genes are TRBV27 and TRBJ2-7; D is possibly TRBD2 (6 bases). Trimming removed 8 bases at V and 3 bases at J, with 20 bases between. Germline CDR1 and CDR2: MNHEY and SMNVEV (reference sequence). This CDR3 spans 15 amino acids. CDR3 sequence: CASSAGRESSYEQYF. DNA of the CDR3: TGTGCCAGCTCGGCAGGGCGGGAAAGTAGCTACGAGCAGTACTTC.

The V and J genes are TRBV7-6 and TRBJ2-1, with 7 positions matching TRBD2. The junction had 3 bases not matched to a gene; V was cut back by 5 bases and J by 2 bases. CDR1 is SGHVS and CDR2 is FNYEAQ in the germline V gene. CDR3 length equals 14 residues. As DNA, the CDR3 is TGTGCCAGCAGCGCCGGGACTACCTACAATGAGCAGTTCTTC. It specifies CASSAGTTYNEQFF.

V and J are TRBV28 and TRBJ1-3, with 8 bases lining up with TRBD1. This CDR3 has 17 amino acids. Per the germline V gene, CDR1 is MDHEN and CDR2 is SYDVKM. J gave up 2 bases and V 6 bases, and 12 bases lay outside the gene matches. CDR3 DNA sequence: TGTGCCAGCAGCACCAATCGGGGCAGGGGGCCTGGAAACACCATATATTTT. Translated, it gives CASSTNRGRGPGNTIYF.

J is TRBJ1-2 and V is TRBV18; D not certain. CDR1 and CDR2 from the germline V gene are KGHSH and LQKENI. With 3 bases removed from V and 5 bases from J, the gap between germline ends came to 13 bases. This CDR3 spans 14 amino acids. The DNA of the CDR3 is TGTGCCAGCTCACCGGCCAGTCGTTATTATGGCTACACCTTC. Translated, it gives CASSPASRYYGYTF.

This rearrangement joins TRBV28 to TRBJ2-1; 7 bases line up with TRBD1. Germline CDR1 is MDHEN and CDR2 is SYDVKM. The CDR3 has 13 amino acids. V shed 2 bases, J shed 8 bases, and the junction held 3 bases outside the gene matches. CDR3 loop: CASSLETGDEQFF. The CDR3 DNA reads as TGTGCCAGCAGTTTAGAAACAGGGGATGAGCAGTTCTTC.

The V and J genes are TRBV7-8 and TRBJ2-1; TRBD2 aligns across 9 bases. Germline V gene sequence: CDR1 SGHVS, CDR2 FQNEAQ. The CDR3 is made up of 17 amino acids. J gave up 0 bases and V 1 base, and 4 bases lay outside the gene matches. DNA of the CDR3: TGTGCCAGCAGCTTAGGGCTAGCGGGGAGCTCCTACAATGAGCAGTTCTTC. Translating it yields CASSLGLAGSSYNEQFF.

The genes are TRBV11-2 and TRBJ1-6; TRBD1 matches 7 bases. V gave up 3 bases and J gave up 5 bases; unmatched junction bases: 7. CDR3 length: 16 amino acids. From germline, CDR1 is SGHAT and CDR2 FQNNGV. The CDR3 loop is CASSLRPGGDNSPLHF. The CDR3 DNA follows: TGTGCCAGCAGCTTGCGGCCAGGGGGTGATAATTCACCCCTCCACTTT.

The chain couples TRBV11-2 to TRBJ2-1; perhaps TRBD2 as D (5 bases). Between the trimmed V and J ends, which lost 1 base and 5 bases, there was a span of 12 bases. The CDR3 loop spans 15 amino acids. Per the germline V gene, CDR1 is SGHAT and CDR2 is FQNNGV. The CDR3 here is CASSLGAGANNEQFF. The CDR3 DNA is TGTGCCAGCAGCTTAGGGGCGGGCGCTAACAATGAGCAGTTCTTC.

This chain uses TRBV20-1 with TRBJ1-2; D not resolved. There are 11 residues in the CDR3. Germline assignment: CDR1 DFQATT and CDR2 SNEGSKA (reference sequence). For the CDR3, the DNA is TGCACGGGGTGGAGAGACTATGGCTACACCTTC. It codes for CTGWRDYGYTF.

This chain links TRBV7-9 with TRBJ2-7; TRBD2 might be the D (6 bases). Trimming cost V 3 bases and J 4 bases, with 13 bases left between them. The germline V gene has CDR1 SEHNR and CDR2 FQNEAQ (reference sequence). The CDR3 runs 14 residues. DNA of the CDR3: TGTGCCAGCAGCTTGAGTCTCGGAGGGTACGAGCAGTACTTC. It specifies CASSLSLGGYEQYF.

The genes are TRBV27 and TRBJ1-1, with D possibly matching TRBD1 (5 bases). The CDR3 covers 12 residues. V was trimmed by 3 bases and J by 10 bases, leaving 12 bases between them. Germline lookup yields CDR1 MNHEY and CDR2 SMNVEV (reference sequence). This CDR3 reads CASSFSQGRAFF. CDR3 in DNA: TGTGCCAGCAGTTTCTCGCAGGGTAGAGCTTTCTTT.

V gene TRBV5-5 combines with J gene TRBJ2-7; 11 nucleotides match TRBD1. J lost 3 bases, V lost 4 bases, and 6 bases had no gene match. The CDR3 runs to 15 residues. Looked up from germline, CDR1 is SGHKS and CDR2 is YYEKEE (reference sequence). The CDR3 DNA is TGTGCCAGCAGCCATATGGGACAGGGGGGCTACGAGCAGTACTTC. It encodes CASSHMGQGGYEQYF.

The genes are TRBV4-2 and TRBJ2-1; 9 nucleotides line up with TRBD2. The J segment lost 3 bases and the V segment lost 0 bases, leaving 3 bases of the junction unmatched. Germline loops: CDR1 LGHNA, CDR2 YNFKEQ. CDR3 length: 16 residues. CDR3 nucleotide sequence: TGTGCCAGCAGCCAAGAGACTAGCGGACACTACAATGAGCAGTTCTTC. Translation: CASSQETSGHYNEQFF.

This clone was recorded only once. V and J are TRBV28 and TRBJ2-3; a weak D match, TRBD2 (6 bases). V gave up 3 bases and J gave up 6 bases, with 10 bases separating them. This CDR3 region has 13 residues. CDR1 MDHEN and CDR2 SYDVKM come from the germline V gene. The chain's CDR3 is CASSLAGIDTQYF. CDR3 DNA sequence: TGTGCCAGCAGTTTGGCGGGGATCGATACGCAGTATTTT.

The genes are TRBV11-3 and TRBJ2-1, with D maybe TRBD1 (6 bases). CDR3 size: 18 residues. Germline lookup yields CDR1 SGHNT and CDR2 YENEEA. The V and J ends lost 0 bases and 4 bases respectively, with 19 bases between them. CDR3 sequence: CASSLDPSGHTNYNEQFF. CDR3 nucleotides: TGTGCCAGCAGCTTAGACCCCTCGGGACATACGAATTACAATGAGCAGTTCTTC.

J is TRBJ2-1 and V is TRBV7-2; D remains ambiguous. Germline CDR1 SGHTA, CDR2 FQGNSA. CDR3 length equals 12 residues. With 1 base removed from V and 9 bases from J, the gap between germline ends came to 7 bases. The CDR3 region is CASSLVAIEQFF. In nucleotides, the CDR3 is TGTGCCAGCAGCTTAGTTGCGATTGAGCAGTTCTTC.

The CDR3 nucleotides are TGTGCCAGCAGTCCCACAGGGCTGGATCAGCCCCAGCATTTT. It translates to CASSPTGLDQPQHF. V is TRBV28 and J is TRBJ1-5, with D possibly matching TRBD1 (6 bases). This CDR3 is 14 amino acids long. V was clipped by 5 bases and J by 5 bases, with 13 bases between them. Germline values: CDR1 MDHEN, CDR2 SYDVKM.

This chain links TRBV6-4 with TRBJ2-7; 14 nucleotides align to TRBD2. This CDR3 spans 16 amino acids. In germline, CDR1 is MRHNA, CDR2 SNTAGT. V shed 2 bases and J 3 bases; nucleotides not matched to a gene: 3. In DNA form, the CDR3 reads TGTGCCAGCAGTGACCTCGGACTAGCGGGAGGCTACGAGCAGTACTTC. It codes for CASSDLGLAGGYEQYF.

This rearrangement joins TRBV28 to TRBJ1-5, with 7 bases identical to TRBD1. V shed 3 bases, J shed 5 bases, and the junction held 13 bases outside the gene matches. CDR3 length: 17 amino acids. Germline loops: CDR1 MDHEN, CDR2 SYDVKM. The CDR3 spells CASSFPKRDSRYQPQHF. In nucleotides, the CDR3 is TGTGCCAGCAGTTTCCCCAAACGGGACAGCCGTTATCAGCCCCAGCATTTT.

The rearrangement links TRBV18 to TRBJ2-2; D not certain. Between the trimmed V and J ends, which lost 0 bases and 4 bases, there was a span of 9 bases. The germline CDR1 and CDR2 sequences are KGHSH and LQKENI. The length of the CDR3 is 15 residues. CDR3 sequence: CASSPPARFTGELFF. The CDR3 DNA follows: TGTGCCAGCTCACCACCGGCCAGATTCACCGGGGAGCTGTTTTTT.

This clone showed up just a few times. This rearrangement joins TRBV13 to TRBJ2-5; D is unresolved. Matching the DNA end better, TRBJ2-7 makes the J call doubtful. This CDR3 has 14 residues. Germline values: CDR1 PRHDT, CDR2 FYEKMQ (reference sequence). The CDR3 DNA is TGTGCCAGCAGCTACACTCAGGCCTTCTACGAGCAGTACTTC. It specifies CASSYTQAFYEQYF.

The gene calls are TRBV2 and TRBJ2-2, with D perhaps TRBD2 (6 bases). The length of the CDR3 is 15 residues. Germline V gene sequence: CDR1 SNHLY, CDR2 FYNNEI. Trimming pared 6 bases from V and 4 bases from J, leaving 15 bases between. CDR3: CASRVLATATGELFF. CDR3 sequence (DNA): TGTGCCAGCAGGGTTCTAGCGACCGCCACCGGGGAGCTGTTTTTT.

The gene calls are TRBV6-5 and TRBJ2-1; TRBD1 agrees at 9 bases. CDR1 MNHEY and CDR2 SVGAGI come from the germline V gene. This CDR3 contains 15 residues. The V segment lost 0 bases and the J segment 9 bases; nucleotides outside the gene matches: 6. As DNA, the CDR3 is TGTGCCAGCAGTTACTCGGCACAGGGGGCTATTGAGCAGTTCTTC. As protein: CASSYSAQGAIEQFF.

The chain combines TRBV5-1 with TRBJ2-1; D gene uncertain. The CDR3 runs to 14 residues. CDR1 is SGHRS, CDR2 YFSETQ, per germline. Trimming removed 2 bases at V and 8 bases at J, with 14 bases between. In DNA, the CDR3 is TGCGCCAGCAGCTTTCCTCTCCCATCGGATGAGCAGTTCTTC. Encoded protein: CASSFPLPSDEQFF.

This clone was picked up one time. This chain uses TRBV2 with TRBJ1-2; tentative D call: TRBD1 (6 bases). V lost 6 bases to trimming and J lost 6 bases, with 14 bases between them. The CDR3 covers 13 residues. CDR1 is SNHLY and CDR2 is FYNNEI in the germline V gene. The CDR3 region has the DNA TGTGCCAGCAGGAGACAGGCCGGGGATGGCTACACCTTC. Protein sequence: CASRRQAGDGYTF.

In this sample, this clone turned up once. The chain joins TRBV4-3 to TRBJ2-7; TRBD2 aligns across 7 bases. Germline V gene sequence: CDR1 LGHNA, CDR2 YSLEER. The CDR3 totals 15 residues. V was clipped by 2 bases and J by 6 bases; unmatched bases: 10. CDR3 protein: CASSQSPGGSGEQYF. CDR3 coding DNA: TGCGCCAGCAGCCAATCACCTGGCGGGAGCGGCGAGCAGTACTTC.

The genes are TRBV4-3 and TRBJ2-3; the D gene is possibly TRBD2 (5 bases). CDR3 size: 13 residues. Trimming removed 2 bases at V and 7 bases at J, with 10 bases between. The germline gives CDR1 LGHNA, CDR2 YSLEER. CDR3 residues: CASSQLASNTQYF. CDR3 nucleotides: TGCGCCAGCAGCCAACTAGCCTCGAATACGCAGTATTTT.

With regard to this clone: Different DNA sequences within this sample yield the same CDR3. DNA for the CDR3: TGCGCCAGCAGCTTGGCGTCCGAGCAGTACTTC. This translates into CASSLASEQYF. The genes are TRBV5-1 and TRBJ2-7; D gene unclear. V lost 0 bases and J lost 6, with 4 bases in between. The CDR3 loop spans 11 amino acids. The V gene's germline CDR1 is SGHRS and CDR2 YFSETQ.